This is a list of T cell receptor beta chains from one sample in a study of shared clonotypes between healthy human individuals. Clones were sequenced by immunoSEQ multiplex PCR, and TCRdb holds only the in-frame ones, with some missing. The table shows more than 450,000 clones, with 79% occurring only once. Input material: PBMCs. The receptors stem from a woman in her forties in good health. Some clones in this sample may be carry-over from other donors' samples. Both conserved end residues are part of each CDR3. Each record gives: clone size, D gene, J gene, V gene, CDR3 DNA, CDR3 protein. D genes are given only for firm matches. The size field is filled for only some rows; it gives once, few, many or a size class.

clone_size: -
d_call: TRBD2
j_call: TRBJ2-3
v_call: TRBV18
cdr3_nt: TGTGCCAGCTCACCACGGACTAGCGGTAGCACAGATACGCAGTATTTT
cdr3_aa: CASSPRTSGSTDTQYF

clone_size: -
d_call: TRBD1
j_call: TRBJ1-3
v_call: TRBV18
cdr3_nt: TGTGCCAGCTCCGCACAGGGGGCAGCTGGAAACACCATATATTTT
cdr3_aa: CASSAQGAAGNTIYF

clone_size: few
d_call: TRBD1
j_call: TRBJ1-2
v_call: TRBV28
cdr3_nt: TGTGCCAGCAGTAAACCGGGACAGGGGAGGGCTGGCTACACCTTC
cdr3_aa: CASSKPGQGRAGYTF

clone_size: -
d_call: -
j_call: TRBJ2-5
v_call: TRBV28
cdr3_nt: TGTGCCAGCAGCCTCCTAGGGGGGCTACAAGAGACCCAGTACTTC
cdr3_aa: CASSLLGGLQETQYF

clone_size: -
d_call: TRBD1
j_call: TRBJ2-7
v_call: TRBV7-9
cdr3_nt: TGTGCCAGCAGCTTAAGGGACAGCTACTCCTACGAGCAGTACTTC
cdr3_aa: CASSLRDSYSYEQYF

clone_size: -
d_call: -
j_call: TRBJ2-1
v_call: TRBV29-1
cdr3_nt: TGCAGCCTAGGGTGGAGCGAGGATGAGCAGTTCTTC
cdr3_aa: CSLGWSEDEQFF

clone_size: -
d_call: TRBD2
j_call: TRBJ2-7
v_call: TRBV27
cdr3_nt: TGTGCCAGCAGTTTCCAGGGATGGACTAGCGGGGACTACGAGCAGTACTTC
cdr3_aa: CASSFQGWTSGDYEQYF

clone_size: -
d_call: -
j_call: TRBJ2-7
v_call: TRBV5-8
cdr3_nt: TGTGCCAGCAGCTTGTCCAGTTCCTACGAGCAGTACTTC
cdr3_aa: CASSLSSSYEQYF

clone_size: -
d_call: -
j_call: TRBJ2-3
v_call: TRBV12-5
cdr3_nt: TGTGCTAGTTTGCATGGGGGAGACACAGATACGCAGTATTTT
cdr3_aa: CASLHGGDTDTQYF

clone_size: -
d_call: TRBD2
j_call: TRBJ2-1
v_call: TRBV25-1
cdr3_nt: TGTGCCAGCAAGGGAGCGGGATCCCACAATGAGCAGTTCTTC
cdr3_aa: CASKGAGSHNEQFF

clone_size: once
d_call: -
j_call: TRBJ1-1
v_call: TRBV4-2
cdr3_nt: TGTGCCAGCAGCCAAGACACCGAAATTAAACAGGCGGGATTT
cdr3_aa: CASSQDTEIKQAGF

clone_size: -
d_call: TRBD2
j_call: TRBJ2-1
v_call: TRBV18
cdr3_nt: TGTGCCAGCTCACCACGTACTAGCGGGACTTTCTACAATGAGCAGTTCTTC
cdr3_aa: CASSPRTSGTFYNEQFF

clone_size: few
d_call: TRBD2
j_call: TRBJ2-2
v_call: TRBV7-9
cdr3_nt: TGTGCCAGCAGCTGGACTAGTAGCACCGGGGAGCTGTTTTTT
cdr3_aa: CASSWTSSTGELFF

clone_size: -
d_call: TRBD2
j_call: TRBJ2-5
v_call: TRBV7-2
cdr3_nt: TGTGCCAGCAGCTCCCAGGCTAGCGGGGTAGTACAAGAGACCCAGTACTTC
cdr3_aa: CASSSQASGVVQETQYF

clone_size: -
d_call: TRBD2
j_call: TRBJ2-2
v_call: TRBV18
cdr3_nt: TGTGCCAGCTCACGACGGACTAGCGGGATATTTGGTGACACCGGGGAGCTGTTTTTT
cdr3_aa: CASSRRTSGIFGDTGELFF